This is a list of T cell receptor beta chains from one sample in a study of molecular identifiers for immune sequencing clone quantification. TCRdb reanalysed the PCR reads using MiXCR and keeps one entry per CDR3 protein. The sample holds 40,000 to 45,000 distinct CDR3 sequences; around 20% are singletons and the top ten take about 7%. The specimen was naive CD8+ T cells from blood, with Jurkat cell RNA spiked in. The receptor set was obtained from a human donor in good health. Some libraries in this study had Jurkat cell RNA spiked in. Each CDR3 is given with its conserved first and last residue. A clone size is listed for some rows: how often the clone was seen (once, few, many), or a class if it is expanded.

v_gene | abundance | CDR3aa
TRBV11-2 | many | CASSLGRGSGYEQYF
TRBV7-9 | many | CASSPHPDRAPGTSGSPYEQYF
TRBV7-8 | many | CASSLAPGGGSLEQYF
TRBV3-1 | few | CASSQDSTGPLAETQYF
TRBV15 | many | CATSRRGWLAGQETQYF
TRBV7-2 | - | CASTRGREWGETQYF
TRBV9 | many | CASSVVSGDNTEAFF
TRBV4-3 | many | CASSPGTWWNTEAFF
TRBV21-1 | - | CASSNGQGTYEQYF
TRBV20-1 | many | CSARTSGRAGATDTQYF
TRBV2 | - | CASSEHLSWGYQETQYF
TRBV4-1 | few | CASSPGTGLEQYF
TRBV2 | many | CASNNGTSFSDTQYF
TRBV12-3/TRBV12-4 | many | CASSLDRGLYEKLFF
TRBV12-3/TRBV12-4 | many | CASSSQSMTYNEQFF
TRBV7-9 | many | CASSGQGVVGELFF
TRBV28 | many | CASGLADYNEQFF
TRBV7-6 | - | CASSSEVGETQYF
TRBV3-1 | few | CASSQGTYYEQYF
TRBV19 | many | CASDSPYGYTF
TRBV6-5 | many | CASSRDGLKETQYF
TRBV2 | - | CASSAGTDPGWDEQYF